The 26 T cell receptor beta chains below come from one sample, sequenced in a study of T cell responses to AZD1222 COVID-19 vaccine. Sequenced by immunoSEQ multiplex PCR; TCRdb stores in-frame clones only, minus some. The sample comprises 120,000 to 150,000 clones, about 91% of which are singletons, and over 3% rests with the top ten. The source material was peripheral blood, sampled 28 days after the second AZD1222 dose. The receptor set was obtained from an adult who received the AZD1222 COVID-19 vaccine.

The rearrangement uses TRBV4-3 and TRBJ1-2; 7 nucleotides match TRBD1. Germline CDR1 reads LGHNA; CDR2 reads YSLEER. The CDR3 has 17 residues. Losses at the gene ends were 1 base for V and 1 base for J; bases not matched to a gene: 9. DNA of the CDR3: TGCGCCAGCAGCCAAGGCCGGAGCAGGGGGGATAACTATGGCTACACCTTC. Translation: CASSQGRSRGDNYGYTF.

The chain links TRBV2 to TRBJ1-2; TRBD1 is a possible D gene (6 bases). The CDR3 contains 13 residues. Trimming shortened V by 1 base and J by 8 bases, and 11 bases separated the two germline ends. Germline assignment: CDR1 SNHLY and CDR2 FYNNEI. The CDR3 nucleotides read TGTGCCAGCAGTGAAGGACAGGTGGGGGGCTACACCTTC. The encoded protein is CASSEGQVGGYTF.

The V and J genes are TRBV30 and TRBJ1-2, with TRBD1 identical over 10 bases. The CDR3 is 17 residues long. Unmatched junction bases numbered 17, after V lost 8 bases and J lost 2 bases. CDR1 is GTSNPN and CDR2 is SVGIG in the germline V gene (reference sequence). In nucleotides, the CDR3 is TGTGCCCGGGCCCTAGACAGGGGGCCTTCGTCCAACTATGGCTACACCTTC. Translated: CARALDRGPSSNYGYTF.

The chain combines TRBV20-1 with TRBJ1-2; possible D gene TRBD1, 5 bases. The V end was cut by 3 bases, the J end by 4 bases, with 18 bases between. CDR1 and CDR2 from the germline V gene are DFQATT and SNEGSKA (reference sequence). The CDR3 length is 15 residues. This CDR3 is CSASKTQAGGYGYTF. In nucleotides, the CDR3 is TGCAGTGCTAGTAAAACACAGGCAGGCGGCTATGGCTACACCTTC.

The chain employs TRBV12-3 or TRBV12-4 and TRBJ2-7; TRBD1 matches at 7 bases. The trim removed 2 bases at V and 3 bases at J, leaving 1 base unmatched. This CDR3 spans 13 amino acids. The CDR3 sequence: CASSLNRGYEQYF. As DNA, the CDR3 is TGTGCCAGCAGTTTAAACAGGGGCTACGAGCAGTACTTC.

CDR3 sequence: CASSLGGLDTQYF. The CDR3 region has the DNA TGCGCCAGCAGCTTGGGGGGGTTGGATACGCAGTATTTT. The chain is built from TRBV5-1 and TRBJ2-3, with D tentatively TRBD1 or TRBD2 (5 bases each). Germline CDR1 reads SGHRS; CDR2 reads YFSETQ. This CDR3 is built from 13 residues. Trimming shortened V by 0 bases and J by 6 bases, and 8 bases separated the two germline ends.

This sequence joins TRBV13 and TRBJ1-1; no clear D gene. CDR1 is PRHDT, CDR2 FYEKMQ, per germline (reference sequence). The V end lost 0 bases, the J end lost 6 bases, and 11 bases lay between the germline ends. This CDR3 is 14 amino acids long. CDR3 in DNA: TGTGCCAGCAGCTTAGGGTCGGGTTCGGCTGAAGCTTTCTTT. This gives the protein CASSLGSGSAEAFF.

The chain combines TRBV3-1 (or the pseudogene TRBV3-2) with TRBJ2-5; no reliable D call. This CDR3 spans 14 amino acids. CDR1 is LGHDT and CDR2 is YNNKEL in the germline V gene (reference sequence). V gave up 6 bases and J gave up 0 bases, with 11 bases separating them. The DNA of the CDR3 is TGTGCCAGCAGTCTAAGGCAGTACCAAGAGACCCAGTACTTC. Encoded protein: CASSLRQYQETQYF.

This clone was picked up one time. J is TRBJ2-1 and V is TRBV30, with 11 bases matching TRBD1. There are 16 residues in the CDR3. Germline V gives CDR1 GTSNPN, CDR2 SVGIG (reference sequence). Trimming cost V 2 bases and J 7 bases; bases outside gene matches: 10. CDR3 protein: CAWSPIGTGGRNEQFF. Written as DNA, the CDR3 is TGTGCCTGGAGTCCCATCGGGACAGGGGGAAGGAATGAGCAGTTCTTC. The full variable domain, completed using reference TRBV30 and TRBJ2-1, is SQTIHQWPATLVQPVGSPLSLECTVEGTSNPNLYWYRQAAGRGLQLLFYSVGIGQISSEVPQNLSASRPQDRQFILSSKKLLLSDSGFYLCAWSPIGTGGRNEQFFGPGTRLTVL.

This chain joins TRBV30 and TRBJ2-3; D is uncertain. The CDR3 runs 12 residues. Looked up from germline, CDR1 is GTSNPN and CDR2 is SVGIG (reference sequence). Trimming left V 3 bases short and J 7 bases short, with 11 bases between. CDR3 in DNA: TGTGCCTGGAGCCCCCCGGTGAATACGCAGTATTTT. Protein product: CAWSPPVNTQYF.

This chain uses TRBV2 with TRBJ1-2, with D unclear. The V and J ends lost 7 bases and 7 bases respectively, with 13 bases between them. The CDR3 length is 12 residues. Germline CDR1 reads SNHLY; CDR2 reads FYNNEI. CDR3 in amino acids: CASTTPTGGYTF. In nucleotides, the CDR3 is TGTGCCAGCACCACTCCGACCGGTGGCTACACCTTC.

The sample holds one count of this clone. For the CDR3, the DNA is TGTGCCAGCAGCCAAGGTTCCGGGACAGGGGTCACTGAAGCTTTCTTT. Protein product: CASSQGSGTGVTEAFF. The V gene is TRBV4-2, the J gene TRBJ1-1; the match to TRBD1 covers 10 bases. The germline gives CDR1 LGHNA, CDR2 YNFKEQ. The CDR3 consists of 16 residues. V gave up 1 base and J gave up 4 bases; unmatched junction bases: 6.

This clone was detected a few times. This chain uses TRBV9 with TRBJ1-6, with TRBD1 matching over 9 bases. Germline CDR1 reads SGDLS; CDR2 reads YYNGEE. V shed 4 bases, J shed 7 bases, and the junction held 6 bases outside the gene matches. This CDR3 comprises 15 residues. The CDR3 nucleotides read TGTGCCAGCAGCCCGGGACAGGGTCGGAATTCACCCCTCCACTTT. Its protein is CASSPGQGRNSPLHF.

V usage is TRBV7-2 and J usage is TRBJ2-7; 7 nucleotides agree with TRBD2. Per the germline V gene, CDR1 is SGHTA and CDR2 is FQGNSA. The CDR3 totals 14 residues. V lost 3 bases and J lost 4; bases outside the gene matches: 6. The CDR3 DNA reads TGTGCCAGCAGCTTTGGCGGGAGCTGGTACGAGCAGTACTTC. Translation: CASSFGGSWYEQYF.

This CDR3 reads CASSSSGRYLYEQYF. The CDR3 nucleotides are TGTGCCAGCAGCTCAAGCGGGAGGTATCTTTACGAGCAGTACTTC. The chain recombines TRBV7-9 with TRBJ2-7; 9 bases are a match to TRBD2. Germline V lookup: CDR1 SEHNR, CDR2 FQNEAQ (reference sequence). The CDR3 runs to 15 residues. The junction had 8 bases not matched to a gene; V was cut back by 4 bases and J by 4 bases.

This rearrangement joins TRBV6-2 or TRBV6-3 to TRBJ2-7, with D possibly matching TRBD1 (5 bases). Trimming pared 2 bases from V and 2 bases from J, leaving 16 bases between. Per the germline V gene, CDR1 is MNHEY and CDR2 is SVGEGT. The CDR3 is 16 amino acids. The CDR3 DNA reads TGTGCCAGCAGTTACCCCAGGGTGATACGCCCCTACGAGCAGTACTTC. This codes for CASSYPRVIRPYEQYF.

This chain's CDR3 is CASSLAPLSDRRAYEQYF. The CDR3 DNA follows: TGTGCCAGCAGCTTAGCCCCCCTCTCGGACAGGAGAGCCTACGAGCAGTACTTC. The chain joins TRBV5-4 to TRBJ2-7; 7 bases are a match to TRBD1. This CDR3 contains 18 residues. Trimming at V came to 2 bases and at J to 2 bases, leaving 16 bases not matched to a gene. From germline, CDR1 is SGHNT and CDR2 YYREEE (reference sequence).

V gene TRBV12-3 or TRBV12-4 combines with J gene TRBJ2-4, with D unclear. The ends were cut back, 8 bases at V and 1 base at J, with 6 bases in the middle. This CDR3 region has 12 residues. The CDR3 region is CASGIAKNIQYF. CDR3 bases: TGTGCCAGCGGTATCGCCAAAAACATTCAGTACTTC.

The chain recombines TRBV7-8 with TRBJ2-7; 7 nucleotides match TRBD1. This CDR3 has 15 amino acids. Germline CDR1 and CDR2: SGHVS and FQNEAQ. The J segment lost 3 bases and the V segment lost 5 bases, leaving 10 bases of the junction unmatched. CDR3 in DNA: TGTGCCAGCAGCGGACCCGGGGACAGCATCTACGAGCAGTACTTC. Protein: CASSGPGDSIYEQYF.

The V and J genes are TRBV24-1 and TRBJ2-1; D call uncertain. CDR1 and CDR2 from the germline V gene are KGHDR and SFDVKD. This CDR3 has 11 residues. Trimming stripped 3 bases from V and 7 bases from J, with 3 bases between. DNA of the CDR3: TGTGCCACCAGTGATAGGAATGAGCAGTTCTTC. This sequence encodes CATSDRNEQFF.

The chain carries TRBV5-1 and TRBJ2-1, with D unclear. In germline, CDR1 is SGHRS, CDR2 YFSETQ. CDR3 length equals 13 residues. V lost 1 base and J 9 bases, leaving 11 bases between the germline ends. CDR3 in DNA: TGCGCCAGCAGCTTGAGTACGACGGGTGAGCAGTTCTTC. It codes for CASSLSTTGEQFF.

The rearrangement links TRBV7-9 to TRBJ1-1; TRBD1 matches at 9 bases. This CDR3 is built from 16 residues. Trimming at V came to 5 bases and at J to 0 bases, leaving 7 bases not matched to a gene. Per the germline V gene, CDR1 is SEHNR and CDR2 is FQNEAQ (reference sequence). The CDR3 DNA reads as TGTGCCAGCAGCAACGCCGGGACAGGGCTGAACACTGAAGCTTTCTTT. Protein product: CASSNAGTGLNTEAFF.

The genes are TRBV4-3 and TRBJ2-1, with D possibly matching TRBD2 (6 bases). V was pared by 1 base and J by 1 base, with 8 bases between. The CDR3 length is 15 residues. The V gene's germline CDR1 is LGHNA and CDR2 YSLEER. CDR3 residues: CASSQGGGSYNEQFF. DNA of the CDR3: TGCGCCAGCAGCCAAGGAGGAGGGTCCTACAATGAGCAGTTCTTC.

This clone showed up just once. The J gene is TRBJ1-4, the V gene TRBV19, with D uncertain. Germline assignment: CDR1 LNHDA and CDR2 SQIVND (reference sequence). There are 14 residues in the CDR3. Trimming took off 1 base at V and 7 bases at J, with 10 bases between the two ends. CDR3: CASSIGQRREKLFF. The CDR3, as DNA: TGTGCCAGTAGTATAGGGCAGAGACGTGAAAAACTGTTTTTT.

On this clone: The same CDR3 also results from other DNA sequences found in this sample. This sequence joins TRBV6-5 and TRBJ2-3, with 8 bases aligning to TRBD1. V shed 5 bases and J 0 bases; nucleotides not matched to a gene: 1. CDR1 and CDR2 (germline): MNHEY, SVGAGI. The length of the CDR3 is 14 residues. The CDR3 DNA sequence: TGTGCCAGCAGTCGGACAGGGAGCACAGATACGCAGTATTTT. Its protein is CASSRTGSTDTQYF.

This chain connects TRBV7-9 to TRBJ2-1, with D possibly TRBD2 on 6 matching bases. CDR1 and CDR2 (germline): SEHNR, FQNEAQ (reference sequence). V lost 5 bases and J 8 bases, leaving 19 bases between the germline ends. This CDR3 has 15 residues. The CDR3 reads CASSAQGGWGDEQFF. For the CDR3, the DNA is TGTGCCAGCAGCGCCCAGGGAGGTTGGGGGGATGAGCAGTTCTTC.